One sample yielded the 31 T cell receptor beta chains listed below, sequenced in a study of OX40 agonist ivuxolimab in advanced cancers. The repertoire was sequenced with immunoSEQ multiplex PCR; TCRdb's copy has only in-frame clones and lacks some. The sample includes approximately 97,000 clones, roughly nine tenths of them seen just once. Sequences were derived from CD4+ or CD8+ T cells sorted from blood, sampled in a trial of the OX40 agonist ivuxolimab. These receptors were collected from an adult with an advanced solid tumor such as melanoma, head and neck, liver or kidney cancer.

This chain links TRBV29-1 with TRBJ2-3; no firm D call. V lost 6 bases and J 0 bases, leaving 16 bases between the germline ends. The CDR3 is 15 residues long. Germline V gives CDR1 SQVTM, CDR2 ANQGSEA. CDR3 in DNA: TGCAGCGTCACCGTTGTGGCCTCTAGCACAGATACGCAGTATTTT. Residues: CSVTVVASSTDTQYF.

This chain uses TRBV6-5 with TRBJ1-5; D uncertain. This CDR3 has 15 residues. CDR1 MNHEY and CDR2 SVGAGI come from the germline V gene. Trimming removed 5 bases from V and 0 bases from J, with 11 bases in between. As DNA, the CDR3 is TGTGCCAGCAGTCGGACGGCTTATAGCAATCAGCCCCAGCATTTT. This gives the protein CASSRTAYSNQPQHF.

About this clone: This may be a read error: a much more frequent sequence differs by one nucleotide. This sequence joins TRBV7-9 and TRBJ1-1; D possibly corresponds to TRBD1 (6 bases). CDR1 and CDR2 (germline): SEHNR, FQNEAQ (reference sequence). The CDR3 consists of 13 residues. V lost 1 base to trimming and J lost 3 bases, with 6 bases between them. The DNA for the CDR3 is TGTGCCAGCAGCTTAGAGGGGGACACTGAAGCTTTCTTT. This sequence encodes CASSLEGDTEAFF.

V usage is TRBV20-1 and J usage is TRBJ1-1; D gene unclear. The germline gives CDR1 DFQATT, CDR2 SNEGSKA (reference sequence). The CDR3 is 11 amino acids. Trimming cost V 1 base and J 6 bases, with 6 bases left between them. The CDR3 nucleotides read TGCAGTGCTAGAGGGATGGCTGAAGCTTTCTTT. Its translation: CSARGMAEAFF.

This clone was seen only a few times. The genes are TRBV2 and TRBJ1-6; possibly TRBD1 for D (5 bases). The CDR3 covers 13 residues. V was cut by 7 bases and J by 5 bases, with 9 bases left in between. The germline CDR1 and CDR2 sequences are SNHLY and FYNNEI. In DNA form, the CDR3 reads TGTGCCAGCAATCGCAGGGATAATTCACCCCTCCACTTT. Protein sequence: CASNRRDNSPLHF.

This clone was recorded a few times. The chain couples TRBV4-2 to TRBJ2-3, with D possibly being TRBD1 or TRBD2 (5 bases each). This CDR3 has 17 amino acids. Germline V gene sequence: CDR1 LGHNA, CDR2 YNFKEQ. V was shortened by 0 bases and J by 0 bases, with 13 bases between the two germline ends. The CDR3 DNA reads as TGTGCCAGCAGCCAAGATGGGACGGCATCTAGCACAGATACGCAGTATTTT. The encoded protein is CASSQDGTASSTDTQYF.

V is TRBV5-1 and J is TRBJ2-2; 9 positions agree with TRBD2. V trimming: 1 base; J trimming: 2 bases; junction bases outside the gene matches: 3. The CDR3 consists of 16 residues. Per the germline V gene, CDR1 is SGHRS and CDR2 is YFSETQ. The CDR3 DNA reads as TGCGCCAGCAGCTTGATTAGCGGGAGTAACACCGGGGAGCTGTTTTTT. It yields the protein CASSLISGSNTGELFF.

V usage is TRBV6-6 and J usage is TRBJ1-4; D remains ambiguous. Trimming took 6 bases from V and 9 from J, leaving 14 bases between them. Germline values: CDR1 MNHNY, CDR2 SVGAGI (reference sequence). This CDR3 has 13 amino acids. The CDR3 region is CASRTVQRQKLFF. Written as DNA, the CDR3 is TGTGCCAGCAGGACCGTTCAGAGGCAAAAACTGTTTTTT.

The chain couples TRBV7-9 to TRBJ2-1; the D is unclear. V was cut by 3 bases and J by 6 bases, with 12 bases left in between. Germline V gives CDR1 SEHNR, CDR2 FQNEAQ (reference sequence). CDR3 length equals 14 residues. This chain's CDR3 is CASSLSSGGNEQFF. CDR3 coding DNA: TGTGCCAGCAGCTTGAGTAGTGGTGGCAATGAGCAGTTCTTC.

V and J are TRBV19 and TRBJ2-5, with TRBD2 identical over 16 bases. Looked up from germline, CDR1 is LNHDA and CDR2 is SQIVND (reference sequence). The CDR3 runs to 17 residues. Trimming at V came to 4 bases and at J to 5 bases, leaving 7 bases not matched to a gene. The CDR3 DNA reads as TGTGCCAGTAGTACAGGGGGACTAGCGGGAGGGAGGGAGACCCAGTACTTC. Translation gives CASSTGGLAGGRETQYF. Supplemented by reference TRBV19 and TRBJ2-5, the full variable domain reads DGGITQSPKYLFRKEGQNVTLSCEQNLNHDAMYWYRQDPGQGLRLIYYSQIVNDFQKGDIAEGYSVSREKKESFPLTVTSAQKNPTAFYLCASSTGGLAGGRETQYFGPGTRLLVL.

The chain links TRBV6-5 to TRBJ2-1; D is undetermined. Germline lookup yields CDR1 MNHEY and CDR2 SVGAGI. This CDR3 contains 12 residues. Trimming cost V 6 bases and J 7 bases, with 10 bases left between them. CDR3 sequence reads: CASRRLENEQFF. CDR3 bases: TGTGCCAGCAGAAGACTCGAAAATGAGCAGTTCTTC.

The rearrangement uses TRBV27 and TRBJ2-1, with a weak D call TRBD1 (6 bases). The CDR3 is 15 amino acids. Trimming shortened V by 6 bases and J by 6 bases, and 18 bases separated the two germline ends. Germline V lookup: CDR1 MNHEY, CDR2 SMNVEV (reference sequence). The DNA of the CDR3 is TGTGCCAGCAGCCTTTCCTGGGGGCTTACCAATGAGCAGTTCTTC. It yields the protein CASSLSWGLTNEQFF.

This clone was picked up one time. Here the CDR3 DNA reads TGTGCCAGCAGCCTCCGACAGGGGGCATCGAACACTGAAGCTTTCTTT. Protein sequence: CASSLRQGASNTEAFF. This sequence joins TRBV7-6 and TRBJ1-1; TRBD1 matches 10 bases. This CDR3 spans 16 amino acids. V trimming: 5 bases; J trimming: 1 base; junction bases outside the gene matches: 7. Germline V gives CDR1 SGHVS, CDR2 FNYEAQ.

This clone has just one count. The chain links TRBV6-1 to TRBJ1-3, with D perhaps matching TRBD1 (5 bases). With 4 bases removed from V and 0 bases from J, the gap between germline ends came to 7 bases. Germline V lookup: CDR1 MNHNS, CDR2 SASEGT. CDR3 length equals 14 residues. CDR3 protein: CASSGDSSGNTIYF. The CDR3 DNA reads TGTGCCAGCAGTGGCGACAGCTCTGGAAACACCATATATTTT.

CDR3 in DNA: TGTGCCAGCAGCCGGGGGAACACTGAAGCTTTCTTT. Residues: CASSRGNTEAFF. The V and J genes are TRBV7-9 and TRBJ1-1; D remains unclear. This CDR3 contains 12 residues. Trimming removed 5 bases at V and 1 base at J, with 5 bases between. Per the germline V gene, CDR1 is SEHNR and CDR2 is FQNEAQ (reference sequence). The entire variable domain, with the rest obtained from reference TRBV7-9 and TRBJ1-1, is as follows: DTGVSQNPRHKITKRGQNVTFRCDPISEHNRLYWYRQTLGQGPEFLTYFQNEAQLEKSRLLSDRFSAERPKGSFSTLEIQRTEQGDSAMYLCASSRGNTEAFFGQGTRLTVV.

The chain has TRBV6-5 and TRBJ2-7; 7 bases are a match to TRBD1. Germline V lookup: CDR1 MNHEY, CDR2 SVGAGI. Germline trimming cut 11 bases from V and 2 bases from J; bases unmatched to any gene: 6. CDR3 size: 12 residues. The CDR3 sequence is CASGTEAYEQYF. DNA of the CDR3: TGTGCCTCCGGGACAGAAGCCTACGAGCAGTACTTC.

This clone was detected once. The gene calls are TRBV6-6 and TRBJ1-2; no firm D call. The CDR3 has 11 amino acids. Germline CDR1 MNHNY, CDR2 SVGAGI (reference sequence). V gave up 9 bases and J gave up 0 bases, with 5 bases separating them. The CDR3 sequence is CASQANYGYTF. The CDR3 DNA sequence: TGTGCCAGTCAAGCTAACTATGGCTACACCTTC.

The rearrangement uses TRBV30 and TRBJ1-4; D is possibly TRBD1 (6 bases). The CDR3 is 12 amino acids. The V gene lost 5 bases and the J gene lost 6 bases, with 10 bases spanning the gap. In germline, CDR1 is GTSNPN, CDR2 SVGIG (reference sequence). The CDR3 bases are TGTGCCTGGGTGAAGGGGGATGAAAAACTGTTTTTT. Translating it yields CAWVKGDEKLFF.

The CDR3: CASSLAIRDREDGYTF. The DNA of the CDR3 is TGTGCCAGCAGCTTGGCTATTAGGGACAGGGAGGATGGCTACACCTTC. V and J are TRBV5-6 and TRBJ1-2, with TRBD1 identical over 9 bases. There are 16 residues in the CDR3. CDR1 is SGHDT and CDR2 is YYEEEE in the germline V gene. V shed 0 bases, J shed 6 bases, and the junction held 9 bases outside the gene matches. Combining the CDR3 with reference TRBV5-6 and TRBJ1-2 gives the whole variable domain DAGVTQSPTHLIKTRGQQVTLRCSPKSGHDTVSWYQQALGQGPQFIFQYYEEEERQRGNFPDRFSGHQFPNYSSELNVNALLLGDSALYLCASSLAIRDREDGYTFGSGTRLTVV.

The gene calls are TRBV7-2 and TRBJ1-5; D is possibly TRBD1 (6 bases). Trimming removed 3 bases from V and 4 bases from J, with 10 bases in between. Looked up from germline, CDR1 is SGHTA and CDR2 is FQGNSA. The CDR3 covers 14 residues. CDR3 in amino acids: CASSLGTINQPQHF. CDR3 sequence (DNA): TGTGCCAGCAGCTTGGGGACAATTAATCAGCCCCAGCATTTT. The variable domain in full, completed from reference TRBV7-2 and TRBJ1-5, reads GAGVSQSPSNKVTEKGKDVELRCDPISGHTALYWYRQSLGQGLEFLIYFQGNSAPDKSGLPSDRFSAERTGGSVSTLTIQRTQQEDSAVYLCASSLGTINQPQHFGDGTRLSIL.

The table lists this clone with a count of one. The gene calls are TRBV14 and TRBJ1-6; TRBD1 is a possible D gene (5 bases). V lost 3 bases and J 9 bases, leaving 9 bases between the germline ends. The CDR3 has 13 amino acids. CDR1 is SGHDN, CDR2 FVKESK, per germline. The CDR3 nucleotides are TGTGCCAGCAGCCACCAGGGACGTTCACCCCTCCACTTT. Translated: CASSHQGRSPLHF.

This clone was counted once. The chain is built from TRBV6-6 and TRBJ1-2; D is possibly TRBD1 (5 bases). The germline V and J ends were trimmed by 6 bases and 2 bases, with 7 bases remaining between them. The CDR3 covers 12 residues. Germline-derived CDR1 and CDR2 are MNHNY and SVGAGI (reference sequence). The CDR3 DNA sequence: TGTGCCAGCAGCGACAGCAACTATGGCTACACCTTC. Its translation is CASSDSNYGYTF.

The chain carries TRBV28 and TRBJ2-7; 9 bases map to TRBD2. CDR3 length equals 16 residues. CDR1 is MDHEN, CDR2 SYDVKM, per germline. Germline trimming cut 2 bases from V and 0 bases from J; bases unmatched to any gene: 5. The CDR3 sequence is CASSLGAGGISYEQYF. The CDR3 DNA reads as TGTGCCAGCAGTTTAGGAGCGGGAGGAATCTCCTACGAGCAGTACTTC.

The CDR3 sequence is CASSPLGGQALFYGYTF. The CDR3 DNA sequence: TGTGCCAGCAGCCCATTGGGGGGACAGGCCCTTTTCTATGGCTACACCTTC. The chain has TRBV5-6 and TRBJ1-2; 8 bases fit TRBD1. The CDR3 runs 17 residues. Germline lookup yields CDR1 SGHDT and CDR2 YYEEEE. V lost 4 bases and J lost 4; bases outside the gene matches: 15. The whole variable domain, remainder taken from reference TRBV5-6 and TRBJ1-2, is DAGVTQSPTHLIKTRGQQVTLRCSPKSGHDTVSWYQQALGQGPQFIFQYYEEEERQRGNFPDRFSGHQFPNYSSELNVNALLLGDSALYLCASSPLGGQALFYGYTFGSGTRLTVV.

This clone came up a few times. V gene TRBV18 combines with J gene TRBJ2-3; TRBD1 matches 7 bases. Germline V gene data show CDR1 as KGHSH and CDR2 as LQKENI. CDR3 length: 16 residues. Trimming cost V 3 bases and J 0 bases; bases outside gene matches: 6. The CDR3 DNA follows: TGTGCCAGCTCACCCCGGACAGGTGCTAGCACAGATACGCAGTATTTT. This sequence encodes CASSPRTGASTDTQYF. Full variable domain (outside the CDR3, taken from reference TRBV18 and TRBJ2-3): NAGVMQNPRHLVRRRGQEARLRCSPMKGHSHVYWYRQLPEEGLKFMVYLQKENIIDESGMPKERFSAEFPKEGPSILRIQQVVRGDSAAYFCASSPRTGASTDTQYFGPGTRLTVL.

The rearrangement uses TRBV4-3 and TRBJ2-2, with 12 bases lining up with TRBD2. The CDR3 runs 15 residues. V lost 4 bases, J lost 8 bases, and 5 bases stayed unmatched. Per germline, CDR1 LGHNA and CDR2 YSLEER. This CDR3 reads CASSRLAGVLGELFF. The CDR3 DNA reads as TGCGCCAGCAGCCGACTAGCGGGAGTTTTAGGGGAGCTGTTTTTT.

This clone was counted a single time. The V and J genes are TRBV6-5 and TRBJ2-2; 9 bases line up with TRBD1. The V and J ends lost 6 bases and 5 bases, in that order; junction bases with no gene match: 7. Germline CDR1 and CDR2: MNHEY and SVGAGI. The CDR3 spans 15 residues. DNA of the CDR3: TGTGCCAGCAGCCGCGGACAGGGGTGGACCGGGGAGCTGTTTTTT. Its translation: CASSRGQGWTGELFF.

In its sample, this clone was seen once. The chain carries TRBV10-3 and TRBJ1-6; possibly TRBD1 for D (6 bases). The V gene's germline CDR1 is ENHRY and CDR2 SYGVKD. The CDR3 runs to 15 residues. V shed 4 bases and J shed 6 bases, with 13 bases lying between them. CDR3 bases: TGTGCCATCAGTGCGAGGGGGGAGGGTAATTCACCCCTCCACTTT. It codes for CAISARGEGNSPLHF.

This clone was counted only a few times. The chain has TRBV18 and TRBJ1-6; possibly TRBD1 for D (6 bases). Germline CDR1 is KGHSH and CDR2 is LQKENI. Trimming shortened V by 2 bases and J by 0 bases, and 20 bases separated the two germline ends. The length of the CDR3 is 20 residues. CDR3 in DNA: TGTGCCAGCTCACCAAAAATCCCTGGACAGTCCAGCTCCTATAATTCACCCCTCCACTTT. It yields the protein CASSPKIPGQSSSYNSPLHF.

The J gene is TRBJ2-7, the V gene TRBV27; TRBD1 aligns across 7 bases. The CDR3 runs 13 residues. Germline-derived CDR1 and CDR2 are MNHEY and SMNVEV (reference sequence). V trimming: 4 bases; J trimming: 5 bases; junction bases outside the gene matches: 5. CDR3 protein: CASSSQGIHEQYF. The CDR3 bases are TGTGCCAGCAGTTCACAGGGGATCCACGAGCAGTACTTC.

This chain links TRBV9 with TRBJ1-4; 7 nucleotides match TRBD1. V trimming: 3 bases; J trimming: 4 bases; junction bases outside the gene matches: 6. This CDR3 region has 15 residues. Germline V gene sequence: CDR1 SGDLS, CDR2 YYNGEE. The CDR3 region is CASSGRGGLNEKLFF. CDR3 nucleotide sequence: TGTGCCAGCAGCGGACGAGGGGGCCTTAATGAAAAACTGTTTTTT.